This T cell receptor (beta chain) was found in a study of shared clonotypes between healthy human individuals. TCRdb's copy holds only in-frame clones and misses some; the assay was immunoSEQ multiplex PCR. The table lists about 1 million clones, roughly 75% of them singletons. The V segment lost 6 bases and the J segment 7 bases; nucleotides outside the gene matches: 6. This CDR3 has 12 residues. Germline values: CDR1 SGHRS, CDR2 YFSETQ. Source material: memory CD4+ T cells sorted from blood. Subset given: CD45RA-negative fraction. The rearrangement links TRBV5-1 to TRBJ2-7, with 8 bases that match TRBD2. This TCR came from a man aged 18 to 35 in good health. CDR3 protein: CASISRGGEQYF. The CDR3 DNA sequence: TGCGCCAGCATTTCACGGGGGGGTGAGCAGTACTTC.